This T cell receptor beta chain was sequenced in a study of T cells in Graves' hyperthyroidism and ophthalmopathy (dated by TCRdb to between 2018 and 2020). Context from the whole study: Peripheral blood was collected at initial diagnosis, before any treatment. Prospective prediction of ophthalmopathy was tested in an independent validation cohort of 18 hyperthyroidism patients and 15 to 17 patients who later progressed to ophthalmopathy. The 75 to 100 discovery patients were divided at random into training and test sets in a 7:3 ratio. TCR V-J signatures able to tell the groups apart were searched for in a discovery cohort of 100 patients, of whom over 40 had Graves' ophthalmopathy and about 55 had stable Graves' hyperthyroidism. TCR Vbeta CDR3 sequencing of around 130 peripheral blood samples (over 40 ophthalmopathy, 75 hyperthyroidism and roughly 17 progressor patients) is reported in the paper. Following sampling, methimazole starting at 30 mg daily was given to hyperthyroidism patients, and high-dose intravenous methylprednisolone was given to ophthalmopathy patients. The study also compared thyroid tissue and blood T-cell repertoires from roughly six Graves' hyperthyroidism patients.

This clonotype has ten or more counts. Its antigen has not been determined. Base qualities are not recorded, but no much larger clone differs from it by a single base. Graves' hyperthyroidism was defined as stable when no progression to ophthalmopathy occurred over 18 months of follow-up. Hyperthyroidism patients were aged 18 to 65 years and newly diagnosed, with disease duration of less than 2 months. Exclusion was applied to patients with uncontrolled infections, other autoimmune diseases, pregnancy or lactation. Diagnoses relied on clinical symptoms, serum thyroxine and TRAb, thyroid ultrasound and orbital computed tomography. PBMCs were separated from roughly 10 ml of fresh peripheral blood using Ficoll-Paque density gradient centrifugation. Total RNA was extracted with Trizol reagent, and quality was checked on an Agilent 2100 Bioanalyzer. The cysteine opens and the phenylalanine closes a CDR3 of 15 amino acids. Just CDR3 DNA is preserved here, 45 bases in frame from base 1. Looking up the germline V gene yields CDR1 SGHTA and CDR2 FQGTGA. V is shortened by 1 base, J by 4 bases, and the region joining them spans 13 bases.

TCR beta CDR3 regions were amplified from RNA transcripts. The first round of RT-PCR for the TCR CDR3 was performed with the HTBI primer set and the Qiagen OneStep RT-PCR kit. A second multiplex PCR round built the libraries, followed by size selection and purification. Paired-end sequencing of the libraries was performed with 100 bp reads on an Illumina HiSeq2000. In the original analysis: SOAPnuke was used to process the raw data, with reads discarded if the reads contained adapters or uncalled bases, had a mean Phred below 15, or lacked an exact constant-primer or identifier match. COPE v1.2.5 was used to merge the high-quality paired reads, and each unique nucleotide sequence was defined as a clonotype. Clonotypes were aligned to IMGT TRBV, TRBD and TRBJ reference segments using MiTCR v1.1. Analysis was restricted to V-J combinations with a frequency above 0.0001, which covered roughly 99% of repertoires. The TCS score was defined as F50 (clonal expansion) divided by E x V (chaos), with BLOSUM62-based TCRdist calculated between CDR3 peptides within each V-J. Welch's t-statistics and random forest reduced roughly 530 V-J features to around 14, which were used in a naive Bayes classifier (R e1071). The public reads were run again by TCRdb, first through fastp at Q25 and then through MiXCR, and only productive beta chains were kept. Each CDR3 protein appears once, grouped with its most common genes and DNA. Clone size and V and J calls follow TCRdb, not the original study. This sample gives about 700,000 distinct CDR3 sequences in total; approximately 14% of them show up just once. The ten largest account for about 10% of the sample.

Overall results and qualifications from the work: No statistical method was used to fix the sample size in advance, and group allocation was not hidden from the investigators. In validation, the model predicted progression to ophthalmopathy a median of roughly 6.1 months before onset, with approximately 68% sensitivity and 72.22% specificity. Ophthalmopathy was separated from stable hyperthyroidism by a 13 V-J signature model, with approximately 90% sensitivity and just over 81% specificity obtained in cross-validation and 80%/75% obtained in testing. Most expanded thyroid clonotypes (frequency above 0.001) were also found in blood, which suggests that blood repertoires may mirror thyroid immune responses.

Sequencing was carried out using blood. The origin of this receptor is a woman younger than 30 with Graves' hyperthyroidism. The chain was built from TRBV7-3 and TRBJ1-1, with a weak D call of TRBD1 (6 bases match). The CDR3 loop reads CASSLNGGPSTEAFF. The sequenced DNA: TGTGCCAGCAGCTTAAATGGGGGGCCAAGCACTGAAGCTTTCTTT.